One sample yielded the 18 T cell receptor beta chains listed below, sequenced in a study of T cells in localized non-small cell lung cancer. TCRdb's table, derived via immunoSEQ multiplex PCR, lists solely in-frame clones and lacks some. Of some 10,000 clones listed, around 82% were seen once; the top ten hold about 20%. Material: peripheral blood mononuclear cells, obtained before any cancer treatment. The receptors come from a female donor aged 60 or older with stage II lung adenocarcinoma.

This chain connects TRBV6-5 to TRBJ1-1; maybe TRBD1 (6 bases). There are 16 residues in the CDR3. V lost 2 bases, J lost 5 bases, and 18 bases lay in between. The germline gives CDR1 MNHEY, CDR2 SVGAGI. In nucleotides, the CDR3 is TGTGCCAGCAGTTACCGGGGGGGCGAAGGTGAGACTGAAGCTTTCTTT. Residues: CASSYRGGEGETEAFF.

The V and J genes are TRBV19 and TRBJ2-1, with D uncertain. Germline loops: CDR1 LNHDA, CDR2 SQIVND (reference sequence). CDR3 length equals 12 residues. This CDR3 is CGSANNYNEQFF. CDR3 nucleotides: TGTGGATCGGCGAACAACTACAATGAGCAGTTCTTC.

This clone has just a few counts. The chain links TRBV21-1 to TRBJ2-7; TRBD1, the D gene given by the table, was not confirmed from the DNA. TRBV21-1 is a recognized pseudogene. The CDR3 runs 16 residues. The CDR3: CASWGTGGTSSYEQYF. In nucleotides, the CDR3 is TGTGCCAGCTGGGGTACAGGGGGCACGAGCTCCTACGAGCAGTACTTC.

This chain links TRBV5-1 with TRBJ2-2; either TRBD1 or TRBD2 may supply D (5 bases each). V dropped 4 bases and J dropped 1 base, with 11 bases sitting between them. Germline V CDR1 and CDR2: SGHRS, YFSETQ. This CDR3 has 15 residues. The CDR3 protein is CASSRDGWNTGELFF. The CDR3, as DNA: TGCGCCAGCAGCAGGGACGGTTGGAACACCGGGGAGCTGTTTTTT.

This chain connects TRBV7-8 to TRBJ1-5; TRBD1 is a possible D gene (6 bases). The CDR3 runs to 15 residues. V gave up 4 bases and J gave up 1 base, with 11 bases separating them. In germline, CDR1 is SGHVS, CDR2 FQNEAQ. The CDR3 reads CASSWSTGSNQPQHF. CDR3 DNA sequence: TGTGCCAGCAGCTGGTCGACAGGCAGCAATCAGCCCCAGCATTTT.

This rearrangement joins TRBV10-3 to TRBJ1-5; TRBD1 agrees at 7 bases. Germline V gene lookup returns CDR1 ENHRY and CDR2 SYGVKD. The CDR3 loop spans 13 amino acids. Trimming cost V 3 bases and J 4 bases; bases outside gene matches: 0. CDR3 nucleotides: TGTGCCATCAGTGACAGGGGGAATCAGCCCCAGCATTTT. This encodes CAISDRGNQPQHF.

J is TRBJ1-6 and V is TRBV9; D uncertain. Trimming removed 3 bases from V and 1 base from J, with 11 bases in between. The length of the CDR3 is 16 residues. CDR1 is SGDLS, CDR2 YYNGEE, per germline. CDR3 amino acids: CASSAAGNSYNSPLHF. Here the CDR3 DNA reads TGTGCCAGCAGCGCTGCAGGCAATTCCTATAATTCACCCCTCCACTTT. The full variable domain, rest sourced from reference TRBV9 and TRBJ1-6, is DSGVTQTPKHLITATGQRVTLRCSPRSGDLSVYWYQQSLDQGLQFLIQYYNGEERAKGNILERFSAQQFPDLHSELNLSSLELGDSALYFCASSAAGNSYNSPLHFGNGTRLTVT.

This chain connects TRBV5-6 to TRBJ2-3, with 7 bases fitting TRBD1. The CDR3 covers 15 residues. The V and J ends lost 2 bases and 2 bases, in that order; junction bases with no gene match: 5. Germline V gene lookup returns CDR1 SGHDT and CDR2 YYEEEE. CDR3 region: CASSFSDRYTDTQYF. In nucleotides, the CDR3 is TGTGCCAGCAGCTTTTCGGACAGGTACACAGATACGCAGTATTTT.

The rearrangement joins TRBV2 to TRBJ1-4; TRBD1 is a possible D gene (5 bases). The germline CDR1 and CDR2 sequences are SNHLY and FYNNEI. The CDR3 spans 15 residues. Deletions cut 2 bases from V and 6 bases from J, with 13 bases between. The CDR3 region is CASSEWGRVDEKLFF. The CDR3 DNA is TGTGCCAGCAGTGAATGGGGGAGGGTGGATGAAAAACTGTTTTTT.

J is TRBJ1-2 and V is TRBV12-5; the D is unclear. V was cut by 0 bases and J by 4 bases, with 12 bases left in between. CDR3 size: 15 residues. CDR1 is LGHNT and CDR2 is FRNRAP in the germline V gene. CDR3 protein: CASGLVRPGFYGYTF. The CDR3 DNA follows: TGTGCTAGTGGTTTGGTACGGCCCGGCTTCTATGGCTACACCTTC. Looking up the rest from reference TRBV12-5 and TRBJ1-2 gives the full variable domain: DARVTQTPRHKVTEMGQEVTMRCQPILGHNTVFWYRQTMMQGLELLAYFRNRAPLDDSGMPKDRFSAEMPDATLATLKIQPSEPRDSAVYFCASGLVRPGFYGYTFGSGTRLTVV.

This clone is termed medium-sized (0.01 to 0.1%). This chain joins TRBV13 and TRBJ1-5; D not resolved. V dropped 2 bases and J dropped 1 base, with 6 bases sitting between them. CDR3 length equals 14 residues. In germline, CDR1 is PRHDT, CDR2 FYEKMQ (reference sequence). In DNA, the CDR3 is TGTGCCAGCAGCTTAAAGGGAAGCAATCAGCCCCAGCATTTT. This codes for CASSLKGSNQPQHF.

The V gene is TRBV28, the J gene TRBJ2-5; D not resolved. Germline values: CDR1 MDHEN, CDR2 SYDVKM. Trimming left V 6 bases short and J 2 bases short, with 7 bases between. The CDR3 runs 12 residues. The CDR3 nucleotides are TGTGCCAGCAGCCTGGTTCAAGAGACCCAGTACTTC. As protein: CASSLVQETQYF.

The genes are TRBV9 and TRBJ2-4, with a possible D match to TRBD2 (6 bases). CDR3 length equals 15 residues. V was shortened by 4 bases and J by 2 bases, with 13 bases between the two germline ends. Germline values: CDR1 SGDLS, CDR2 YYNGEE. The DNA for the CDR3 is TGTGCCAGCAGCCCCTCACTAGCATCCAAAAACATTCAGTACTTC. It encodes CASSPSLASKNIQYF.

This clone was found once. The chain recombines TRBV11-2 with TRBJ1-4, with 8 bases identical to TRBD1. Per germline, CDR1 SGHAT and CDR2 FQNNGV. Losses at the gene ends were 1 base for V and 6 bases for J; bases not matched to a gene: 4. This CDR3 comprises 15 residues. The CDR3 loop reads CASSLARQGYEKLFF. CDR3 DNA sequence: TGTGCCAGCAGCTTAGCGAGACAGGGGTATGAAAAACTGTTTTTT.

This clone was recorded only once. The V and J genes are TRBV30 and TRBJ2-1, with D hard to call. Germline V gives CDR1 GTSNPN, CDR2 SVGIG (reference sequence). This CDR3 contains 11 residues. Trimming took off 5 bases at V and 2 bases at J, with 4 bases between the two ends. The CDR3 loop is CAWSPYNEQFF. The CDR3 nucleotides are TGTGCCTGGTCCCCCTACAATGAGCAGTTCTTC.

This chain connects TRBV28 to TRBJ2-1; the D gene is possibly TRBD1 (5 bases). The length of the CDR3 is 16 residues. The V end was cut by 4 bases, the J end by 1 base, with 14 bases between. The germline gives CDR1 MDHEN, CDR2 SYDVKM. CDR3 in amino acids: CASSSQESRSYNEQFF. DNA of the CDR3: TGTGCCAGCAGTTCACAGGAGAGTAGGTCCTACAATGAGCAGTTCTTC.

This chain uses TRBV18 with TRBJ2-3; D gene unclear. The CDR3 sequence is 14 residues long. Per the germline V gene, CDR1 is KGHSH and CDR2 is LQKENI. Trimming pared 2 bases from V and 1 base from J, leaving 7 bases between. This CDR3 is CASSPSVGTDTQYF. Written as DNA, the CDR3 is TGTGCCAGCTCACCAAGTGTGGGCACAGATACGCAGTATTTT.

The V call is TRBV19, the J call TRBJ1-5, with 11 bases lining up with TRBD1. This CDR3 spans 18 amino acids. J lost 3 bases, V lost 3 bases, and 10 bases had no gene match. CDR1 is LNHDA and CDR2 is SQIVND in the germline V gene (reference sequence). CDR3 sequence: CASSMRRVGQGDNQPQHF. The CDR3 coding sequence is TGTGCCAGTAGTATGAGAAGGGTGGGACAGGGGGACAATCAGCCCCAGCATTTT.